One sample yielded the 30 T cell receptor beta chains listed below, sequenced in a study of regulatory T cells in long-lasting Graves disease. The time point denotes: persistent/refractory GD, antithyroid drugs over 5 years with positive TRAb. From PBMCs, RNA was extracted and then used to make the TCR library. TCR beta libraries were built with iRepertoire HTBI primers and Arm-PCR of CDR3 regions. TCRdb analysed the multiplex PCR reads with MiXCR anew, one entry per CDR3 protein. The sample carries about 460,000 distinct CDR3 sequences, approximately 22% recorded once. Sample: peripheral blood mononuclear cells (PBMCs), taken when the disease was refractory, from a patient treated with antithyroid drugs. Receptors originate from a female donor with Graves disease.

The V and J genes are TRBV11-2 and TRBJ1-3; D is uncertain. The germline CDR1 and CDR2 sequences are SGHAT and FQNNGV. CDR3 length equals 12 residues. V shed 1 base and J shed 9 bases, with 7 bases lying between them. The CDR3 DNA reads as TGTGCCAGCAGCTTAGCAGAAAGCACCATATATTTT. This sequence encodes CASSLAESTIYF.

V and J are TRBV12-3 or TRBV12-4 and TRBJ2-2, with a tentative D call TRBD2 (6 bases). The CDR3 is 15 residues long. V was clipped by 2 bases and J by 5 bases, with 12 bases between them. CDR3 residues: CASSLSFGGTGELFF. Written as DNA, the CDR3 is TGTGCCAGCAGTTTATCTTTTGGGGGGACCGGGGAGCTGTTTTTT.

The rearrangement uses TRBV28 and TRBJ1-3, with a tentative D call TRBD1 (5 bases). Per germline, CDR1 MDHEN and CDR2 SYDVKM. The V and J ends lost 4 bases and 0 bases respectively, with 16 bases between them. The CDR3 has 17 residues. The DNA of the CDR3 is TGTGCCAGCAGTTCACCCTACGGGGCAAGCTCTGGAAACACCATATATTTT. Translating gives CASSSPYGASSGNTIYF.

This clonotype was recorded a few times. The CDR3 is CASSQREADTQYF. The CDR3 DNA sequence: TGTGCCAGCAGCCAGAGGGAGGCAGATACGCAGTATTTT. V is TRBV7-2 and J is TRBJ2-3, with D possibly TRBD2 on 6 matching bases. The CDR3 loop spans 13 amino acids. V shed 5 bases and J shed 4 bases, with 10 bases lying between them. Germline V CDR1 and CDR2: SGHTA, FQGNSA. Drawing the rest from reference TRBV7-2 and TRBJ2-3, the complete variable domain is GAGVSQSPSNKVTEKGKDVELRCDPISGHTALYWYRQSLGQGLEFLIYFQGNSAPDKSGLPSDRFSAERTGGSVSTLTIQRTQQEDSAVYLCASSQREADTQYFGPGTRLTVL.

The rearrangement joins TRBV12-5 to TRBJ2-6; possibly TRBD2 for D (5 bases). Germline V gene lookup returns CDR1 LGHNT and CDR2 FRNRAP. V lost 6 bases and J lost 2, with 11 bases in between. This CDR3 spans 15 amino acids. The CDR3 protein is CASGGVGPGANVLTF. The DNA for the CDR3 is TGTGCTAGTGGCGGGGTCGGGCCTGGGGCCAACGTCCTGACTTTC. Full variable domain (outside the CDR3, taken from reference TRBV12-5 and TRBJ2-6): DARVTQTPRHKVTEMGQEVTMRCQPILGHNTVFWYRQTMMQGLELLAYFRNRAPLDDSGMPKDRFSAEMPDATLATLKIQPSEPRDSAVYFCASGGVGPGANVLTFGAGSRLTVL.

This chain's CDR3 is CASIDSDNYGYTF. The CDR3 DNA reads TGTGCCAGCATCGACAGCGATAACTATGGCTACACCTTC. This chain links TRBV6-1 with TRBJ1-2; possibly TRBD1 for D (5 bases). V lost 7 bases, J lost 1 base, and 10 bases lay in between. The CDR3 sequence is 13 residues long. Germline V gene lookup returns CDR1 MNHNS and CDR2 SASEGT.

This clonotype was seen only a few times. The chain joins TRBV9 to TRBJ2-7; 7 bases match TRBD2. The CDR3 runs to 15 residues. Germline V gene lookup returns CDR1 SGDLS and CDR2 YYNGEE. After removal of 1 base from V and 0 bases from J, the junction contained 4 bases not matched to a gene. This chain's CDR3 is CASSVLADASYEQYF. CDR3 nucleotides: TGTGCCAGCAGCGTACTAGCGGACGCCTCCTACGAGCAGTACTTC.

As for this clonotype: It differs at one base from a far larger clone, so likely a read error. This chain uses TRBV2 with TRBJ1-4; D gene unclear. V was cut by 6 bases and J by 1 base, with 9 bases left in between. Germline V gene data show CDR1 as SNHLY and CDR2 as FYNNEI. This CDR3 is built from 14 residues. CDR3 amino acids: CASSPAVTNEKLFF. CDR3 in DNA: TGTGCCAGCAGCCCGGCTGTAACTAATGAAAAACTGTTTTTT.

This clonotype was detected many times. This chain uses TRBV28 with TRBJ1-5; D not resolved. CDR3 length: 15 amino acids. V lost 2 bases and J lost 3, with 11 bases in between. From germline, CDR1 is MDHEN and CDR2 SYDVKM. The CDR3 protein is CASSLSYGNNQPQHF. The CDR3 nucleotides read TGTGCCAGCAGTTTAAGTTATGGGAACAATCAGCCCCAGCATTTT.

This clonotype has ten or more counts. This chain uses TRBV7-8 with TRBJ2-7; D ambiguous. The ends were cut back, 5 bases at V and 0 bases at J, with 8 bases in the middle. Germline lookup yields CDR1 SGHVS and CDR2 FQNEAQ. The CDR3 consists of 13 residues. Here the CDR3 DNA reads TGTGCCAGCAGCCTAGGGTACTCCTACGAGCAGTACTTC. Translated, it gives CASSLGYSYEQYF.

This clonotype came up a few times. A read error may be the cause here, since a much bigger clone is one base away. The chain has TRBV2 and TRBJ1-4; no clear D. Germline loops: CDR1 SNHLY, CDR2 FYNNEI. The CDR3 is 15 residues long. The CDR3 sequence is CASSEWLTTNERLFF. The CDR3 nucleotides are TGTGCCAGCAGTGAATGGTTGACAACTAATGAAAGACTGTTTTTT.

This sequence joins TRBV19 and TRBJ2-7; TRBD2 might be the D (5 bases). This CDR3 contains 13 residues. Germline CDR1 LNHDA, CDR2 SQIVND (reference sequence). V was cut by 3 bases and J by 5 bases, with 11 bases left in between. CDR3 sequence reads: CASSIGESDEQYF. CDR3 coding DNA: TGTGCCAGTAGTATTGGGGAGTCGGACGAGCAGTACTTC.

V gene TRBV3-1 combines with J gene TRBJ1-3; 7 bases are shared with TRBD1. Germline CDR1 LGHDT, CDR2 YNNKEL (reference sequence). V lost 0 bases, J lost 2 bases, and 4 bases stayed unmatched. The CDR3 sequence is 16 residues long. CDR3: CASSQDFQGAGNTIYF. DNA for the CDR3: TGTGCCAGCAGCCAAGACTTCCAGGGGGCTGGAAACACCATATATTTT.

Turning to this clonotype: With a much larger clone just one base away, this may be a read error. The chain links TRBV6-5 to TRBJ1-5; TRBD1 might be the D (5 bases). This CDR3 has 12 amino acids. The ends were cut back, 8 bases at V and 4 bases at J, with 9 bases in the middle. Germline V gene sequence: CDR1 MNHEY, CDR2 SVGAGI. CDR3 nucleotide sequence: TGTGCCAGCGAGAGGGGTAATCAGCCCCAGCATTTT. Protein product: CASERGNQPQHF.

This clonotype was seen just once. V gene TRBV14 combines with J gene TRBJ1-1; D not resolved. Germline assignment: CDR1 SGHDN and CDR2 FVKESK. V shed 2 bases and J shed 7 bases, with 11 bases lying between them. The CDR3 has 13 residues. CDR3 nucleotides: TGTGCCAGCAGCCAACGGTCGGAATATGAAGCTTTCTTT. Protein product: CASSQRSEYEAFF. Drawing the rest from reference TRBV14 and TRBJ1-1, the complete variable domain is EAGVTQFPSHSVIEKGQTVTLRCDPISGHDNLYWYRRVMGKEIKFLLHFVKESKQDESGMPNNRFLAERTGGTYSTLKVQPAELEDSGVYFCASSQRSEYEAFFGQGTRLTVV.

The rearrangement links TRBV4-1 to TRBJ1-4, with D unclear. Trimming cost V 6 bases and J 5 bases, with 13 bases left between them. Germline V lookup: CDR1 MGHRA, CDR2 YSYEKL. The CDR3 is 14 amino acids. The CDR3 sequence: CASRNPRQNEKLFF. DNA for the CDR3: TGCGCCAGCAGAAATCCGCGCCAGAATGAAAAACTGTTTTTT.

This clonotype was recorded a few times. This sequence joins TRBV5-5 and TRBJ2-7; 9 positions match TRBD1. Germline values: CDR1 SGHKS, CDR2 YYEKEE (reference sequence). V trimming: 4 bases; J trimming: 0 bases; junction bases outside the gene matches: 8. CDR3 length: 16 residues. This chain's CDR3 is CASSLVPGQGSYEQYF. The DNA for the CDR3 is TGTGCCAGCAGCCTCGTCCCGGGACAGGGCTCCTACGAGCAGTACTTC.

This chain connects TRBV19 to TRBJ2-2, with unresolved D. Germline assignment: CDR1 LNHDA and CDR2 SQIVND (reference sequence). This CDR3 spans 15 amino acids. Trimming removed 6 bases from V and 3 bases from J, with 14 bases in between. The CDR3 sequence is CASRPNKEDTGELFF. CDR3 nucleotides: TGTGCCAGTAGACCCAACAAAGAGGACACCGGGGAGCTGTTTTTT.

This clonotype has more than one count but fewer than ten. The chain links TRBV20-1 to TRBJ1-2; D is undetermined. V lost 4 bases to trimming and J lost 4 bases, with 16 bases between them. Germline CDR1 reads DFQATT; CDR2 reads SNEGSKA (reference sequence). The CDR3 sequence is 14 residues long. The CDR3 spells CSATAWTGSYGYTF. CDR3 in DNA: TGCAGTGCTACAGCCTGGACGGGATCCTATGGCTACACCTTC.

This clonotype appeared many times. The chain combines TRBV6-1 with TRBJ2-7; D perhaps matches TRBD2 (5 bases). The V end was cut by 5 bases, the J end by 7 bases, with 12 bases between. The CDR3 runs to 12 residues. Germline V gene lookup returns CDR1 MNHNS and CDR2 SASEGT. CDR3 in DNA: TGTGCCAGCAGTCGCGGGTGGGAGGAGCAGTACTTC. Translation gives CASSRGWEEQYF.

Ten or more counts support this clonotype. The CDR3 region is CSARAITGTGHSPLHF. The CDR3 DNA sequence: TGCAGTGCTAGAGCCATTACCGGGACAGGTCACTCACCCCTCCACTTT. This chain links TRBV20-1 with TRBJ1-6; TRBD1 agrees at 8 bases. V gave up 1 base and J gave up 10 bases; unmatched junction bases: 12. The length of the CDR3 is 16 residues. Germline values: CDR1 DFQATT, CDR2 SNEGSKA (reference sequence).

This clonotype was detected a few times. This sequence joins TRBV28 and TRBJ1-2; no clear D. Trimming cost V 3 bases and J 4 bases, with 9 bases left between them. Germline V CDR1 and CDR2: MDHEN, SYDVKM. The CDR3 is made up of 13 amino acids. The CDR3 spells CASSFDTSYGYTF. The CDR3 DNA sequence: TGTGCCAGCAGTTTTGACACGAGCTATGGCTACACCTTC.

The chain has TRBV7-9 and TRBJ2-5, with D perhaps TRBD1 or TRBD2 (5 bases each). The assigned J gene may be wrong: the sequence end matches TRBJ2-1 better. Germline V gene data show CDR1 as SEHNR and CDR2 as FQNEAQ (reference sequence). The CDR3 spans 15 residues. CDR3 region: CASSLAGRGTDEQFF. The CDR3 coding sequence is TGTGCCAGCAGCTTAGCTGGGCGTGGGACCGATGAGCAGTTCTTC.

CDR3 sequence: CASSPSGRGAYEQYF. DNA for the CDR3: TGTGCCAGCAGCCCGAGCGGGAGGGGGGCCTACGAGCAGTACTTC. V usage is TRBV7-2 and J usage is TRBJ2-7; TRBD2 matches at 10 bases. Unmatched junction bases numbered 6, after V lost 5 bases and J lost 2 bases. Germline-derived CDR1 and CDR2 are SGHTA and FQGNSA. The CDR3 extends over 15 amino acids.

Here the CDR3 DNA reads TGTGCCAGCAGCCACCGACTAGCGGGGACCTACGAGCAGTACTTC. It is translated as CASSHRLAGTYEQYF. The chain uses TRBV3-1 and TRBJ2-7, with TRBD2 matching over 11 bases. Germline loops: CDR1 LGHDT, CDR2 YNNKEL (reference sequence). This CDR3 spans 15 amino acids. The J segment lost 2 bases and the V segment lost 3 bases, leaving 3 bases of the junction unmatched.

The gene calls are TRBV19 and TRBJ2-7, with 7 bases fitting TRBD2. This CDR3 is 15 amino acids long. Trimming cost V 4 bases and J 3 bases; bases outside gene matches: 9. Germline V CDR1 and CDR2: LNHDA, SQIVND (reference sequence). In nucleotides, the CDR3 is TGTGCCAGTAGTAAGCAAGCGGGATCCCACTACGAGCAGTACTTC. Translated, it gives CASSKQAGSHYEQYF.

This clonotype was counted ten times or more. The V and J genes are TRBV29-1 and TRBJ1-1; no definite D call. Germline CDR1 SQVTM, CDR2 ANQGSEA. V lost 5 bases and J lost 0, with 10 bases in between. The CDR3 consists of 13 residues. As DNA, the CDR3 is TGCAGCGTTCAGAACATATTGAACACTGAAGCTTTCTTT. It codes for CSVQNILNTEAFF.

This clonotype showed up many times. The V gene is TRBV20-1, the J gene TRBJ2-6, with D possibly TRBD2 on 6 matching bases. Germline V lookup: CDR1 DFQATT, CDR2 SNEGSKA (reference sequence). There are 18 residues in the CDR3. V gave up 5 bases and J gave up 0 bases, with 20 bases separating them. The CDR3 protein is CSAPLLGRTNSGANVLTF. Written as DNA, the CDR3 is TGCAGTGCTCCTCTTCTGGGGAGGACTAACTCTGGGGCCAACGTCCTGACTTTC.

There are many counts of this clonotype. The J gene is TRBJ1-5, the V gene TRBV28, with 11 bases that match TRBD1. The CDR3 covers 17 residues. V was pared by 3 bases and J by 6 bases, with 10 bases of the junction left unmatched. The germline CDR1 and CDR2 sequences are MDHEN and SYDVKM. CDR3 nucleotide sequence: TGTGCCAGCAGTTTGCGTCTGAGGGACAGGGGGACTCAGCCCCAGCATTTT. It yields the protein CASSLRLRDRGTQPQHF.

This clonotype came up a few times. The chain joins TRBV19 to TRBJ2-1; 12 bases are a match to TRBD2. This CDR3 spans 16 amino acids. CDR1 and CDR2 (germline): LNHDA, SQIVND (reference sequence). V was pared by 5 bases and J by 2 bases, with 4 bases of the junction left unmatched. CDR3 residues: CASSGTSGGTYNEQFF. For the CDR3, the DNA is TGTGCCAGTAGTGGAACTAGCGGGGGGACCTACAATGAGCAGTTCTTC. Drawing the rest from reference TRBV19 and TRBJ2-1, the complete variable domain is DGGITQSPKYLFRKEGQNVTLSCEQNLNHDAMYWYRQDPGQGLRLIYYSQIVNDFQKGDIAEGYSVSREKKESFPLTVTSAQKNPTAFYLCASSGTSGGTYNEQFFGPGTRLTVL.